This T cell receptor beta chain was recorded in a study of chemoradiotherapy in HPV16-positive cancers. On the study more broadly: Candidate HPV-specific clones and shared TCR motifs came from two HPV16-positive patients. Broader study findings: Candidate HPV-specific clones and E7-related TCR motifs grew in tumor during treatment. The functional HPV-specific definition rests on just two HPV16-positive patients.

The data were produced by immunoSEQ multiplex PCR, yet TCRdb's version contains in-frame clones alone and is incomplete. The sample includes about 29,000 clones, 90% to 95% seen only once; the top ten take 22%. In regard to this clone: Antigen: not known.

Repertoires were sampled repeatedly during chemoradiotherapy. The CDR3 consists of 15 residues. V lost 7 bases to trimming and J lost 5 bases, with 18 bases between them. The germline CDR1 and CDR2 sequences are MDHEN and SYDVKM. The TCR comes from a human donor with HPV-associated anogenital cancer. The chain combines TRBV28 with TRBJ2-1; weak D call: TRBD1 (6 bases). The source material was blood, sampled from a patient who underwent chemoradiotherapy. This chain's CDR3 is CASTAAQGLNNEQFF. DNA for the CDR3: TGTGCCAGCACCGCAGCCCAGGGGCTCAACAATGAGCAGTTCTTC.